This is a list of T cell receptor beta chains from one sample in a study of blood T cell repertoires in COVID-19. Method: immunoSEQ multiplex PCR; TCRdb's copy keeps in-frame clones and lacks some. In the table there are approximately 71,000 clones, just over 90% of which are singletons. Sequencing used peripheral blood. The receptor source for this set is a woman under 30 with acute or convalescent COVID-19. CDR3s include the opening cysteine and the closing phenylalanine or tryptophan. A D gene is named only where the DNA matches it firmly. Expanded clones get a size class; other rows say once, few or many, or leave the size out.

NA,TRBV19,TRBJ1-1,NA,TGTGCCACCGAAAACAGAGTGAACACTGAAGCTTTCTTT,CATENRVNTEAFF
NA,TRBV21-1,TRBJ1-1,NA,TGTGCCAGCAGCAAAGGCGACAAGTACACTGAAGCTTTCTTT,CASSKGDKYTEAFF
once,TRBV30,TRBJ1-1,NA,TGTGCCTGGAGTCCAAACTCCGGGGGATGGGGCACTGAAGCTTTCTTT,CAWSPNSGGWGTEAFF
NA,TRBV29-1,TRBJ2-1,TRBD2,TGCAGCGTTGAAGGTCTAGCGGGAGCTTACAATGAGCAGTTCTTC,CSVEGLAGAYNEQFF
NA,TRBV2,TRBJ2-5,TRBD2,TGTGCCAGCACAGTACTAGCGGGAGTAGAGACCCAGTACTTC,CASTVLAGVETQYF
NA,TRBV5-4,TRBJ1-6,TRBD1,TGTGCCAGCAGCACGGTACCGACAGGGAACTCACCCCTCCACTTT,CASSTVPTGNSPLHF
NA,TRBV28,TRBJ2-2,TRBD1,TGTGCCAGCAGTTTACAGGGGGCGGGCACCGGGGAGCTGTTTTTT,CASSLQGAGTGELFF
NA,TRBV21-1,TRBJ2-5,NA,TGTGCCAGCAGCCTACGGGACAGCGGAGAACTCCTAGGGTGGGAGTCATTGGAAGAGACCCAGTACTTC,CASSLRDSGELLGWESLEETQYF
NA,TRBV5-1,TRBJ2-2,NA,TGCGCCAGCAGCCAGGACCGGAGGGCCGGGGAGCTGTTTTTT,CASSQDRRAGELFF
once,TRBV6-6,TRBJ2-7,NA,TGTGCCAGCAGTTACATTGGCAGGGCAACCTACGAGCAGTACTTC,CASSYIGRATYEQYF
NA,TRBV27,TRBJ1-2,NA,TGTGCCAGCAGCCATCAGAGGGCGACGGGCTACACCTTC,CASSHQRATGYTF
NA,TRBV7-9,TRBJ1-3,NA,TGTGCCAGCAGCCGCGAAGCTGGAAACACCATATATTTT,CASSREAGNTIYF
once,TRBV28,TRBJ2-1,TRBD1,TGTGCCAGCTCAGCCGGGACAGGGAAAGTCCATGAGCAGTTCTTC,CASSAGTGKVHEQFF
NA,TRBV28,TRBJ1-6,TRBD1,TGTGCCAGCAGTTTAGGATTCCGGGACAGTTCACCCCTCCACTTT,CASSLGFRDSSPLHF
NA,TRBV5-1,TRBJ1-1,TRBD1,TGCGCCAGCAGCTTAGGACAGGGGAAGACTGAAGCTTTCTTT,CASSLGQGKTEAFF
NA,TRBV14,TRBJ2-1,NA,TGTGCCAGCAGCCAAGGTCGACGGGGTTTCACGAATGAGCAGTTCTTC,CASSQGRRGFTNEQFF
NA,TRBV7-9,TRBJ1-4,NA,TGTGCCAGCTCTATAAGTAACGTTGGTACAACTAATGAAAAACTGTTTTTT,CASSISNVGTTNEKLFF
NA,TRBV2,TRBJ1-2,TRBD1,TGTGCCAGCAGTGTAACGACAGGGGGCTATGGCTACACCTTC,CASSVTTGGYGYTF
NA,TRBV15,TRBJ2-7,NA,TGTGCCACCAGCAGAGTCGGGTACGAGCAGTACTTC,CATSRVGYEQYF
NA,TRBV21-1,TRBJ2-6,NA,TGTGCCAGCAGCAAAAGAGGGCCGGGACTGCCGGAGAGCTCTGGGGCCAACGTCCTGACTTTC,CASSKRGPGLPESSGANVLTF
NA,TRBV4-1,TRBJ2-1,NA,TGCGCCAGCAGCCAAGTTCCCGGACGTAACAGGGAGTTCGGGGAGCAGTTCTTC,CASSQVPGRNREFGEQFF
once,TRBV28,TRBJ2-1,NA,TGTGCCAGCAGTTTAGACGGACAGTTTGGCTCCTACAATGAGCAGTTCTTC,CASSLDGQFGSYNEQFF
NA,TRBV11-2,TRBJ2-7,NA,TGTGCCAGCAGTGAGGGCACCTACTACGAGCAGTACTTC,CASSEGTYYEQYF
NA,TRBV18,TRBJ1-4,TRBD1,TGTGCCAGCTCATCATTTCCCCCGGACAGGGTTTCGACTAATGAAAAACTGTTTTTT,CASSSFPPDRVSTNEKLFF
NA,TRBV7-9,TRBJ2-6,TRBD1,TGTGCCAGCAGCCGCGGACAGGGAGTCTCTGGGGCCAACGTCCTGACTTTC,CASSRGQGVSGANVLTF